Here is one T cell receptor (beta chain) with its context. The clone's antigen remains unknown. It has no much larger one-base neighbor in the sample; base qualities were not kept. The immunoSEQ Assay was the method used to sequence TCRbeta CDR3 regions. After extraction, genomic DNA underwent amplification by bias-controlled multiplex PCR, followed by high-throughput sequencing. The paper's data handling went like this. Collapsing and filtering of sequences were performed to quantify the absolute abundance of each unique TCRbeta CDR3 region. Usable DNA was measured by amplifying reference genes present in all nucleated cells, and TCRbeta template counts were normalized to that usable DNA to estimate T cell fraction. Repertoire TCRs were annotated as SARS-CoV-2-specific when V gene, CDR3 amino acid sequence and J gene were exactly matched to a known reactive TCR set. MIRA supplied the reference SARS-CoV-2 TCR set, which was filtered for enrichment in COVID-19-positive ImmuneCODE repertoires so that public or cross-reactive TCRs were removed. Using the MIRA antigens, annotated TCRs were further analysed by specific ORF or by position within an ORF. Depth was the summed frequency of annotated unique rearrangements, while breadth was defined as annotated unique rearrangements over total unique productive rearrangements. Two-sided Wilcoxon rank-sum tests were applied when comparing TCR breadth between groups. TCRdb's version of the immuneACCESS table is confined to in-frame rearrangements and falls short of the full clone set. An unresolved V gene accounts for under half of the shortfall where checked; the remainder is of unknown origin. D and trimming come from the DNA, and the V and J calls and clone size come from that table. The sample profile shows 410,000 or so clones; 80% to 95% of them were found once. The ten largest clones represent more than 10% of the sample.

According to the study, the label for this sample's treatment or condition signals: about 20 received Ad26.COV2.S at low or high dose, single or two shots; several received placebo; per-sample allocation not given. Repertoires of vaccine and placebo recipients were sequenced from samples taken on day 63 after the first injection. Cohort 1b enrolled about two dozen adults aged 18-55 years at a single site in Boston, USA, between 29 July and 7 August 2020. Ad26.COV2.S was a replication-incompetent adenovirus type 26 vector that expressed a prefusion-stabilized SARS-CoV-2 spike protein derived from the original Wuhan strain. A distance of 4 bases separates the germline ends of V and J, which lose 2 bases and 8 bases respectively. From the cysteine through the phenylalanine, the CDR3 covers 11 amino acids. CDR3 DNA is the only sequence kept; it has 33 bases, read in frame from the first base. Taken from the germline V gene (reference sequence), the CDR1 and CDR2 loops are LNHNV and YYDKDF.

This entry comes from a study of Ad26.COV2.S vaccination and SARS-CoV-2 variants (dated by TCRdb to the early 2020s). Looking at the study overall: Donors in the vaccine arm were drawn from COV1001, a multicentre, randomized, double-blind, placebo-controlled phase I-IIa trial testing Ad26.COV2.S in healthy adults. Trial participants were randomized into five groups of five: low-dose or high-dose Ad26.COV2.S given once or twice, or placebo on both occasions. The specificity and breadth of SARS-CoV-2-reactive T cell receptors after Ad26.COV2.S vaccination were assessed by TCRbeta repertoire sequencing. Investigators remained blinded to trial group allocation during experiments and outcome assessment. A total of approximately 32 samples were included in the TCR-sequenced set, comprising approximately 20 Ad26.COV2.S vaccine recipients, 5 placebo recipients and 8 SARS-CoV-2 convalescent individuals. Dosing of Ad26.COV2.S was intramuscular, at either 5x10^10 or 1x10^11 viral particles, delivered as one shot or as two shots spaced 56 days apart.

Broader findings and caveats from the paper: Vaccine and placebo recipients had comparable non-spike TCR breadth, which fits with the vaccine containing only spike. Spike-specific TCR breadth was higher in Ad26.COV2.S recipients than in placebo recipients (P = 0.0014). The study lacked the statistical power to compare responses across vaccine doses or regimens. The authors noted that the TCR breadth and depth analyses may have underestimated total T cell responses. After vaccination, spike-specific CD8+ and CD4+ T cell responses were reported to show substantial breadth.

The V and J genes are TRBV15 and TRBJ2-1, with the D segment identity uncertain. The sequenced sample was peripheral blood, obtained in a trial of Ad26.COV2.S vaccine versus placebo. The clonotype comes from a person aged 18-60 years who received the Ad26.COV2.S COVID-19 vaccine or a placebo. At the DNA level, the sequence is TGTGCCACCAGCAGATCAGATGAGCAGTTCTTC. It specifies CATSRSDEQFF.